This TCR beta chain appears in the sequencing data of a study of blood T cell repertoires in COVID-19. Produced via immunoSEQ multiplex PCR; TCRdb's table is partial and in-frame only. The repertoire holds under 300,000 clones, almost 90% seen once, with 2.1% in the top ten. CDR3 length equals 14 residues. The V gene's germline CDR1 is LNHDA and CDR2 SQIVND (reference sequence). The V end lost 5 bases, the J end lost 7 bases, and 14 bases lay between the germline ends. The chain joins TRBV19 to TRBJ1-4; no clear D. This clonotype was sampled from a woman in her fifties or sixties with COVID-19, enrolled during active disease. Sequencing was performed on peripheral blood. CDR3 coding DNA: TGTGCCAGTAGTGTAAGGGAAGCGGTTGAAAAACTGTTTTTT. Its translation: CASSVREAVEKLFF.